This T cell receptor (beta chain) was observed in a study of T-cell reconstitution after alpha-beta-depleted transplantation in children. Preparation of the TCRbeta library used unique molecular identifiers. TCRdb reanalysed the PCR reads using MiXCR and keeps one entry per CDR3 protein. The table has a few hundred thousand distinct CDR3 sequences, roughly 25% seen once. A remark on this clonotype: Its antigen is unidentified.

Study-level points and caveats: Recipient T cells and thymic progenitors that survived gave rise to the high TCRbeta diversity observed at day 60 in some patients. T-cell numbers and diversity, one year after transplant, stemmed largely from T cells that were newly produced. It was reported that alpha-beta T cells came from several hundred expanded graft clones (about two months after transplant).

The CDR3 loop spans 13 amino acids. Trimming shortened V by 8 bases and J by 7 bases, and 12 bases separated the two germline ends. The rearrangement uses TRBV12-3 or TRBV12-4 and TRBJ1-6, with unresolved D. This TCR derives from a female patient between 2 and 15 years old who had a stem cell transplant for congenital amegakaryocytic thrombocytopenia, so the T cells may come from the graft donor. Sequenced here: PBMCs, mostly from graft donor cells, sampled 360 days after TCRalphabeta/CD19-depleted stem cell transplant. The CDR3 spells CASSWAANSPLHF. The CDR3, as DNA: TGTGCCAGCTCATGGGCGGCGAATTCACCCCTCCACTTT.